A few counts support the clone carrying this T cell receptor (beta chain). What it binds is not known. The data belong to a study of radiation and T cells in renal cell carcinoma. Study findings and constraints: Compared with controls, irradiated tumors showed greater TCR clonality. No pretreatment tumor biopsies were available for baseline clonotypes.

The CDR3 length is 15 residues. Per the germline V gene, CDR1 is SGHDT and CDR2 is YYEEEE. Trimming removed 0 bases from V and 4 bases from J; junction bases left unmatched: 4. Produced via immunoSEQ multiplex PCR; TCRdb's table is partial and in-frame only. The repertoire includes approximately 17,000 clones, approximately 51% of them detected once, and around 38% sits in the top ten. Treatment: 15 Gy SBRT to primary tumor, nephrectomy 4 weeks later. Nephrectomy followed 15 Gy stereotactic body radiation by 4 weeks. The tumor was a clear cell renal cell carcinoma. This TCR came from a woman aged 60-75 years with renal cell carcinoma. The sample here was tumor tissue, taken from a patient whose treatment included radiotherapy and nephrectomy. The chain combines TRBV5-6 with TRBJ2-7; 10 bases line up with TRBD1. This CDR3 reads CASSLAGTGVYEQYF. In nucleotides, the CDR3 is TGTGCCAGCAGCTTGGCGGGGACAGGGGTGTACGAGCAGTACTTC.